These 19 T cell receptor beta chains were sequenced from one sample in a study of OX40 agonist ivuxolimab in advanced cancers. Produced via immunoSEQ multiplex PCR; TCRdb's table is partial and in-frame only. The sample holds just over 40,000 clones, roughly 88% seen once. The source was CD4+ or CD8+ T cells sorted from blood, collected in a trial of the OX40 agonist ivuxolimab. These receptors were collected from an adult with an advanced solid tumor such as melanoma, head and neck, liver or kidney cancer.

The chain uses TRBV27 and TRBJ2-7, with 8 bases aligning to TRBD2. Germline CDR1 and CDR2: MNHEY and SMNVEV (reference sequence). The V and J ends lost 8 bases and 5 bases, in that order; junction bases with no gene match: 11. This CDR3 is built from 14 residues. CDR3 sequence reads: CASGRLARGHEQYF. The CDR3 nucleotides read TGTGCCAGCGGCCGACTAGCGAGGGGCCACGAGCAGTACTTC.

V and J are TRBV7-9 and TRBJ2-3, with 13 bases matching TRBD2. Looked up from germline, CDR1 is SEHNR and CDR2 is FQNEAQ (reference sequence). This CDR3 has 17 residues. With V trimmed by 2 bases and J by 4 bases, 6 bases remained unmatched. The DNA for the CDR3 is TGTGCCAGCAGCTTAACAACTAGCGGGAGGGTCTCAGATACGCAGTATTTT. Protein sequence: CASSLTTSGRVSDTQYF. Supplemented by reference TRBV7-9 and TRBJ2-3, the full variable domain reads DTGVSQNPRHKITKRGQNVTFRCDPISEHNRLYWYRQTLGQGPEFLTYFQNEAQLEKSRLLSDRFSAERPKGSFSTLEIQRTEQGDSAMYLCASSLTTSGRVSDTQYFGPGTRLTVL.

This rearrangement joins TRBV10-3 to TRBJ2-5; no clear D. Per the germline V gene, CDR1 is ENHRY and CDR2 is SYGVKD. This CDR3 has 13 amino acids. The V and J ends lost 5 bases and 5 bases respectively, with 12 bases between them. The CDR3 reads CAISKSSTETQYF. The CDR3 DNA reads as TGTGCCATCAGTAAAAGTTCGACGGAGACCCAGTACTTC.

The chain is built from TRBV6-6 and TRBJ2-1; D uncertain. Looked up from germline, CDR1 is MNHNY and CDR2 is SVGAGI (reference sequence). CDR3 length equals 13 residues. The V end was cut by 4 bases, the J end by 1 base, with 5 bases between. CDR3 nucleotide sequence: TGTGCCAGCAGTTCCTTATCCTACAATGAGCAGTTCTTC. This sequence encodes CASSSLSYNEQFF.

The rearrangement links TRBV28 to TRBJ2-7; 7 nucleotides match TRBD2. This CDR3 has 13 amino acids. Germline V gene data show CDR1 as MDHEN and CDR2 as SYDVKM. The trim removed 6 bases at V and 5 bases at J, leaving 7 bases unmatched. The CDR3 bases are TGTGCCAGCAGCTCCCAACTAGCGAACGAGCAGTACTTC. This encodes CASSSQLANEQYF.

The V and J genes are TRBV29-1 and TRBJ2-7, with D possibly called TRBD1 or TRBD2 (6 bases each). The CDR3 runs to 14 residues. Germline-derived CDR1 and CDR2 are SQVTM and ANQGSEA. V lost 7 bases and J 3 bases, leaving 19 bases between the germline ends. This CDR3 reads CSAEGGRGGYEQYF. The CDR3 nucleotides are TGCAGCGCCGAGGGCGGCAGGGGAGGCTACGAGCAGTACTTC.

This rearrangement joins TRBV4-1 to TRBJ1-6; TRBD1 matches 9 bases. CDR3 length equals 15 residues. V trimming: 1 base; J trimming: 14 bases; junction bases outside the gene matches: 9. Germline lookup yields CDR1 MGHRA and CDR2 YSYEKL. The CDR3 region has the DNA TGCGCCAGCAGCCAAGTCCCGACAGGGGGGGGATCCCTCCACTTT. Protein product: CASSQVPTGGGSLHF.

About this clone itself: The junction departs from the called germline gene at one end, perhaps through a read error. The rearrangement uses TRBV7-7 and TRBJ2-3; 7 bases map to TRBD2. Germline V CDR1 and CDR2: SSHAT, FNYEAQ (reference sequence). The CDR3 runs 14 residues. The CDR3 reads CASSLGGETDTQYF. The CDR3 DNA reads TGTGCTAGCAGCTTGGGGGGGGAAACAGATACGCAGTATTTT.

The gene calls are TRBV5-1 and TRBJ2-1; D is unresolved. From germline, CDR1 is SGHRS and CDR2 YFSETQ. This CDR3 is 14 amino acids long. Trimming removed 7 bases at V and 7 bases at J, with 18 bases between. CDR3 in DNA: TGCGCCAGCCAGAGAGGATCAATAGCAAATGAGCAGTTCTTC. It yields the protein CASQRGSIANEQFF.

The gene calls are TRBV12-2 and TRBJ1-1; the listed D gene, TRBD1, was not tested against the DNA. TRBV12-2 counts as a pseudogene. This CDR3 has 16 residues. This CDR3 is CASRLPEDRRNTEAFF. The CDR3 region has the DNA TGTGCAAGTCGCTTACCTGAGGACAGACGGAACACTGAAGCTTTCTTT.

V and J are TRBV27 and TRBJ2-3; 8 nucleotides line up with TRBD2. The CDR3 runs to 15 residues. V was clipped by 4 bases and J by 5 bases; unmatched bases: 8. Germline V gene data show CDR1 as MNHEY and CDR2 as SMNVEV (reference sequence). CDR3 region: CASSYSGIRGDTQYF. CDR3 sequence (DNA): TGTGCCAGCAGTTATAGCGGGATCCGCGGAGATACGCAGTATTTT.

The chain combines TRBV27 with TRBJ2-4, with TRBD1 matching over 8 bases. The CDR3 contains 14 residues. Germline-derived CDR1 and CDR2 are MNHEY and SMNVEV (reference sequence). V shed 6 bases and J 4 bases; nucleotides not matched to a gene: 5. The CDR3 region is CASSSGQGKNIQYF. CDR3 sequence (DNA): TGTGCCAGCAGCTCTGGACAGGGTAAAAACATTCAGTACTTC.

This clone showed up just once. The chain combines TRBV27 with TRBJ2-1; D gene unclear. This CDR3 spans 14 amino acids. Germline V gene sequence: CDR1 MNHEY, CDR2 SMNVEV (reference sequence). Trimming pared 7 bases from V and 2 bases from J, leaving 12 bases between. CDR3 region: CASISSGPYNEQFF. The CDR3 DNA sequence: TGTGCCAGCATTTCCTCGGGCCCCTACAATGAGCAGTTCTTC.

The chain links TRBV9 to TRBJ2-7, with a tentative D call TRBD2 (5 bases). Germline V CDR1 and CDR2: SGDLS, YYNGEE. Between the trimmed V and J ends, which lost 5 bases and 9 bases, there was a span of 15 bases. The CDR3 runs 12 residues. CDR3 nucleotides: TGTGCCAGCAGAGAGTCATACCGGGGGCAGTACTTC. Encoded protein: CASRESYRGQYF.

The rearrangement links TRBV7-6 to TRBJ1-5; TRBD1 matches 11 bases. The trim removed 5 bases at V and 9 bases at J, leaving 9 bases unmatched. Per the germline V gene, CDR1 is SGHVS and CDR2 is FNYEAQ. This CDR3 region has 15 residues. CDR3 amino acids: CASSPDRGPRRPQHF. The CDR3 region has the DNA TGTGCCAGCAGCCCGGACAGGGGGCCTCGTAGGCCCCAGCATTTT.

CDR3 in amino acids: CATGPYNEQFF. The CDR3 bases are TGTGCCACTGGGCCTTACAATGAGCAGTTCTTC. The chain joins TRBV27 to TRBJ2-1; no clear D gene. Trimming removed 10 bases from V and 4 bases from J, with 8 bases in between. In germline, CDR1 is MNHEY, CDR2 SMNVEV (reference sequence). The length of the CDR3 is 11 residues.

This clone appeared a few times. The chain employs TRBV7-9 and TRBJ1-5; D perhaps matches TRBD1 (5 bases). Germline V gene sequence: CDR1 SEHNR, CDR2 FQNEAQ (reference sequence). The germline V and J ends were trimmed by 6 bases and 8 bases, with 14 bases remaining between them. CDR3 length equals 13 residues. CDR3: CASRFGTQEPQHF. The CDR3, as DNA: TGTGCCAGCAGATTCGGGACTCAGGAGCCCCAGCATTTT.

V and J are TRBV15 and TRBJ1-4; 8 nucleotides agree with TRBD1. CDR1 and CDR2 from the germline V gene are LNHNV and YYDKDF (reference sequence). J was trimmed by 7 bases and V by 2 bases; bases with no gene match: 6. CDR3 length equals 15 residues. The CDR3 is CATSRSRTGFEKLFF. DNA for the CDR3: TGTGCCACCAGCAGATCGCGGACAGGGTTTGAAAAACTGTTTTTT.

This chain connects TRBV29-1 to TRBJ2-7, with D unclear. The CDR3 covers 10 residues. Germline lookup yields CDR1 SQVTM and CDR2 ANQGSEA. V lost 6 bases and J lost 7, with 10 bases in between. CDR3 sequence: CSVRSEEQYF. For the CDR3, the DNA is TGCAGCGTGCGGAGTGAAGAGCAGTACTTC.